This T cell receptor beta chain was profiled in a study of OX40 agonist ivuxolimab in advanced cancers. For the wider study: Ivuxolimab was an agonistic, fully human IgG2 monoclonal antibody directed against OX40 (CD134), a costimulatory receptor. Among the roughly 52 dose-escalation patients, around 19 had hepatocellular carcinoma, 15 melanoma, 9 renal cell carcinoma and 9 head and neck cancer. In the dose-escalation cohort, 82.7% of patients were male, and the mean age was approximately 60 years, with a range of about 23 to 85. The point of sequencing TCRbeta in the periphery was to test whether ivuxolimab changed TCR sequence diversity and drove clonal T-cell expansion. Intravenous ivuxolimab was administered to patients every 2 weeks at six dose levels: 0.01, 0.1, 0.3, 1.5, 3 and 10 mg/kg. Three dose-escalation patients achieved partial responses, one with hepatocellular carcinoma and two with cutaneous melanoma. Patients were allowed to have had prior anti-PD-1, anti-PD-L1 or anti-CTLA-4 therapy, and around 43% of the dose-escalation patients had been treated with checkpoint inhibitors. The paper reports the monotherapy dose-escalation portion (N of about 52 patients) of the phase I ivuxolimab trial.

Results the study describes overall, beyond this receptor: After ivuxolimab, CD8+ T cells had more expanded clones than CD4+ T cells on average. The antigen specificity of the peripheral T cells that underwent clonal expansion was not determined. At doses of 0.1 to 3.0 mg/kg, clonal expansion of both CD4+ and CD8+ blood T cells was observed from baseline to week 6. In the 0.1-3.0 mg/kg groups, partial responders had among the lowest normalized peripheral clonal expansion, particularly in CD8+ T cells. Low levels of normalized T-cell clonal expansion were also seen in some patients who did not respond.

The table lists this clone with a count of one. The antigen it recognizes is unknown. No clone much larger than this one lies a single base away; base qualities are absent. Genomic DNA was extracted from sorted cells for sequencing of the TCRbeta CDR3 region. The immunoSEQ Assay was used to sequence the TCRbeta CDR3 regions. The table was pulled from immuneACCESS by TCRdb, which kept in-frame rearrangements only. Such tables lose some clones; where checked, under half of the loss comes from unresolved V genes, and the rest has no known cause. This sample comprises around 64,000 clones, around 93% of them detected only once. The ten largest account for about 15% of the sample. Inclusive of the bounding cysteine and phenylalanine, the CDR3 is 19 residues long. Here the CDR3 DNA is all that survives: 57 bases in frame from base 1. After removal of 4 bases from V and 2 bases from J, the junction retains 15 bases not matched to a gene. CDR1 and CDR2 are read off the germline V gene as SGHAT and FQNNGV.

The trial excluded patients who had a history of autoimmune disease or who were on systemic immunosuppression. Peripheral blood for TCR sequencing was drawn from every dose cohort at baseline, at cycle 4 day 1 and at cycle 7 day 1. Samples came from an open-label, multicenter, first-in-human phase I dose-escalation trial of ivuxolimab. Adults with locally advanced or metastatic melanoma, renal cell carcinoma, hepatocellular carcinoma or head and neck squamous cell carcinoma were enrolled in the trial. Before TCR sequencing, CD4+ and CD8+ T cells were separately sorted from peripheral blood. The chain was built from TRBV11-2 and TRBJ2-5; 11 bases in the middle match TRBD2. This TCR was sampled from an adult with an advanced solid tumor such as melanoma, head and neck, liver or kidney cancer. The sample here was CD4+ or CD8+ T cells sorted from blood, taken in a trial of the OX40 agonist ivuxolimab. The nucleotide sequence reads as follows: TGTGCCAGCAGCTCAATTCTAGCGGGAGGAGATTCCCAACAAGAGACCCAGTACTTC. It specifies CASSSILAGGDSQQETQYF.